The 28 T cell receptor beta chains listed next were all sequenced from one sample in a study of PD-1 blockade in classical Hodgkin lymphoma. TCRdb's table, derived via immunoSEQ multiplex PCR, lists solely in-frame clones and lacks some. The data show fewer than 50,000 clones, about 88% seen once. Every patient experienced relapse after autologous stem cell transplantation, and brentuximab vedotin exposure varied. This sample comprised peripheral blood mononuclear cells (PBMCs), obtained before the second cycle of nivolumab. Receptors were obtained from a human donor with classical Hodgkin lymphoma.

The rearrangement links TRBV6-6 to TRBJ2-1, with D hard to call. CDR3 length equals 15 residues. The V gene's germline CDR1 is MNHNY and CDR2 SVGAGI (reference sequence). The V end lost 2 bases, the J end lost 0 bases, and 8 bases lay between the germline ends. The CDR3 sequence: CASSYAMGSYNEQFF. The CDR3 DNA is TGTGCCAGCAGTTACGCTATGGGCTCCTACAATGAGCAGTTCTTC.

This chain connects TRBV27 to TRBJ2-7, with 7 bases fitting TRBD1. V dropped 5 bases and J dropped 5; count of bases not matched to a gene: 9. Germline assignment: CDR1 MNHEY and CDR2 SMNVEV (reference sequence). The CDR3 runs to 14 residues. CDR3 in amino acids: CASSPQTTGHEQYF. As DNA, the CDR3 is TGTGCCAGCAGTCCCCAGACGACAGGGCACGAGCAGTACTTC.

The chain couples TRBV6-5 to TRBJ2-4, with unresolved D. Deletions cut 4 bases from V and 0 bases from J, with 7 bases between. The CDR3 is 14 amino acids. The germline gives CDR1 MNHEY, CDR2 SVGAGI. CDR3 in DNA: TGTGCCAGCAGTTCGGGCCCAGCCAAAAACATTCAGTACTTC. Protein product: CASSSGPAKNIQYF.

The V gene is TRBV27, the J gene TRBJ1-1; perhaps TRBD1 as D (5 bases). The ends were cut back, 2 bases at V and 4 bases at J, with 11 bases in the middle. The CDR3 spans 14 residues. Germline loops: CDR1 MNHEY, CDR2 SMNVEV (reference sequence). CDR3 bases: TGTGCCAGCAGTTTAGGGGTTGGGGGCACTGAAGCTTTCTTT. Protein: CASSLGVGGTEAFF.

The chain employs TRBV28 and TRBJ2-4; 8 nucleotides line up with TRBD1. The CDR3 sequence is 16 residues long. Trimming took 6 bases from V and 0 from J; bases not matched to a gene: 7. The V gene's germline CDR1 is MDHEN and CDR2 SYDVKM. This chain's CDR3 is CASSQQGDLAKNIQYF. CDR3 coding DNA: TGTGCCAGCAGCCAACAGGGGGACTTAGCCAAAAACATTCAGTACTTC.

Details on this clone: Compared with germline, one end of the junction differs, possibly owing to a read error. The chain joins TRBV19 to TRBJ2-7, with D maybe TRBD1 (6 bases). CDR3 length equals 9 residues. Germline V CDR1 and CDR2: LNHDA, SQIVND (reference sequence). DNA for the CDR3: TGTGCCACTCCCACAGGGCCAGACTTC. Its protein is CATPTGPDF.

The chain uses TRBV5-1 and TRBJ2-7, with 7 positions matching TRBD1. Germline-derived CDR1 and CDR2 are SGHRS and YFSETQ. This CDR3 is built from 13 residues. Trimming took 4 bases from V and 3 from J; bases not matched to a gene: 4. CDR3 bases: TGCGCCAGCAGCCCCAGGGGGAACTACGAGCAGTACTTC. It encodes CASSPRGNYEQYF.

This clone was detected only a few times. This chain links TRBV11-2 with TRBJ2-3, with D hard to call. Deletions cut 1 base from V and 10 bases from J, with 15 bases between. This CDR3 contains 14 residues. Per the germline V gene, CDR1 is SGHAT and CDR2 is FQNNGV. CDR3 amino acids: CASSLGKSGGAQYF. CDR3 coding DNA: TGTGCCAGCAGCTTAGGTAAATCCGGTGGGGCGCAGTATTTT. Full variable domain (outside the CDR3, taken from reference TRBV11-2 and TRBJ2-3): EAGVAQSPRYKIIEKRQSVAFWCNPISGHATLYWYQQILGQGPKLLIQFQNNGVVDDSQLPKDRFSAERLKGVDSTLKIQPAKLEDSAVYLCASSLGKSGGAQYFGPGTRLTVL.

The chain has TRBV23-1 and TRBJ2-5; the D is unclear. TRBV23-1 is annotated as an ORF whose role is uncertain. Trimming removed 0 bases at V and 5 bases at J, with 4 bases between. This CDR3 is built from 12 residues. This chain's CDR3 is CASSQSRETQYF. The CDR3 nucleotides are TGCGCCAGCAGTCAATCCCGGGAGACCCAGTACTTC.

V gene TRBV9 combines with J gene TRBJ2-3; 8 bases are shared with TRBD2. From germline, CDR1 is SGDLS and CDR2 YYNGEE. The CDR3 spans 14 residues. The V gene end was trimmed by 4 bases and the J gene end by 1 base; junction bases not matched to a gene: 2. The CDR3 sequence is CASSYGGGTDTQYF. In DNA form, the CDR3 reads TGTGCCAGCAGCTACGGGGGGGGCACAGATACGCAGTATTTT.

The V gene is TRBV13, the J gene TRBJ2-7, with TRBD2 matching 14 bases. CDR3 length equals 15 residues. Germline assignment: CDR1 PRHDT and CDR2 FYEKMQ (reference sequence). V lost 5 bases and J lost 8; bases outside the gene matches: 8. The CDR3 nucleotides read TGTGCCAGCAGCCTAAGGGGACTAGCGGGAGCGCAGCAGTACTTC. As protein: CASSLRGLAGAQQYF.

This chain uses TRBV19 with TRBJ1-2; TRBD1 matches at 7 bases. With 6 bases clipped from V and 4 bases from J, the junction kept 11 bases outside the gene matches. CDR3 length equals 15 residues. Germline CDR1 LNHDA, CDR2 SQIVND (reference sequence). The chain's CDR3 is CASSLGQESFYGYTF. The CDR3 DNA reads as TGTGCCAGTAGCCTAGGACAGGAGTCTTTCTATGGCTACACCTTC.

The chain carries TRBV5-1 and TRBJ1-2, with D possibly matching TRBD1 (6 bases). CDR1 and CDR2 from the germline V gene are SGHRS and YFSETQ. The CDR3 is made up of 14 amino acids. Between the trimmed V and J ends, which lost 4 bases and 6 bases, there was a span of 16 bases. Here the CDR3 DNA reads TGCGCCAGCAGCGCCGGACGGACAGCAGATGGCTACACCTTC. Encoded protein: CASSAGRTADGYTF.

The chain is built from TRBV21-1 and TRBJ2-7. TRBV21-1 is shown as a pseudogene. The CDR3 covers 11 residues. CDR3 sequence (DNA): TGTGCCAGCAGCAAACCCTACGAGCAGTACTTC. Translated, it gives CASSKPYEQYF.

This clone was observed a handful of times. The rearrangement uses TRBV7-6 and TRBJ2-1, with 10 bases aligning to TRBD2. Germline loops: CDR1 SGHVS, CDR2 FNYEAQ. The CDR3 is 16 amino acids. V trimming: 2 bases; J trimming: 1 base; junction bases outside the gene matches: 2. The CDR3 bases are TGTGCCAGCAGCTTAACTAGCGGGGTGTCCTACAATGAGCAGTTCTTC. Translating it yields CASSLTSGVSYNEQFF.

This sequence joins TRBV10-3 and TRBJ2-5, with D hard to call. The CDR3 runs 12 residues. CDR1 and CDR2 from the germline V gene are ENHRY and SYGVKD. Trimming took off 2 bases at V and 5 bases at J, with 6 bases between the two ends. The CDR3 DNA reads as TGTGCCATCAGTGAGACCAAGGAGACCCAGTACTTC. Protein sequence: CAISETKETQYF.

V usage is TRBV28 and J usage is TRBJ2-3, with TRBD2 identical over 11 bases. This CDR3 is 15 amino acids long. V gave up 10 bases and J gave up 9 bases; unmatched junction bases: 15. Germline loops: CDR1 MDHEN, CDR2 SYDVKM. The CDR3 nucleotides are TGTGCCACCCGCACCGGGACTAGCGGAGGAGGGACGCAGTATTTT. Protein product: CATRTGTSGGGTQYF. The full variable domain, rest sourced from reference TRBV28 and TRBJ2-3, is DVKVTQSSRYLVKRTGEKVFLECVQDMDHENMFWYRQDPGLGLRLIYFSYDVKMKEKGDIPEGYSVSREKKERFSLILESASTNQTSMYLCATRTGTSGGGTQYFGPGTRLTVL.

This clone was found once. The gene calls are TRBV7-6 and TRBJ2-1; D not certain. The germline gives CDR1 SGHVS, CDR2 FNYEAQ. The CDR3 totals 15 residues. Trimming pared 1 base from V and 2 bases from J, leaving 9 bases between. CDR3 loop: CASSLVEGTYNEQFF. Here the CDR3 DNA reads TGTGCCAGCAGCTTAGTCGAAGGCACCTACAATGAGCAGTTCTTC.

The rearrangement uses TRBV28 and TRBJ1-2; D may be TRBD1 (6 bases). The CDR3 is 12 residues long. Trimming stripped 5 bases from V and 8 bases from J, with 12 bases between. Germline assignment: CDR1 MDHEN and CDR2 SYDVKM. In DNA form, the CDR3 reads TGTGCCAGCAGTCCCTACAGGGACGGCTACACCTTC. Translation: CASSPYRDGYTF.

The rearrangement uses TRBV6-1 and TRBJ2-1, with 9 bases aligning to TRBD2. The CDR3 is 15 residues long. Germline-derived CDR1 and CDR2 are MNHNS and SASEGT. V lost 1 base, J lost 7 bases, and 5 bases stayed unmatched. CDR3 protein: CASSEVSGGGNEQFF. The CDR3 DNA is TGTGCCAGCAGTGAAGTTAGCGGGGGCGGGAATGAGCAGTTCTTC.

This clone is labeled medium-sized. The chain joins TRBV6-6 to TRBJ2-7; D may correspond to TRBD1 or TRBD2 (5 bases each). Germline V lookup: CDR1 MNHNY, CDR2 SVGAGI (reference sequence). V lost 6 bases and J 4 bases, leaving 16 bases between the germline ends. CDR3 size: 14 residues. CDR3 in DNA: TGTGCCAGCAGCCAGGGACCTGATCGGTACGAGCAGTACTTC. As protein: CASSQGPDRYEQYF.

The chain carries TRBV15 and TRBJ2-5; D may be TRBD2 (6 bases). The CDR3 consists of 16 residues. The V and J ends lost 3 bases and 1 base respectively, with 15 bases between them. Germline CDR1 LNHNV, CDR2 YYDKDF (reference sequence). The CDR3 protein is CATSRAGTPGQETQYF. The CDR3 region has the DNA TGTGCCACCAGCAGGGCCGGGACTCCCGGCCAAGAGACCCAGTACTTC.

The chain carries TRBV6-1 and TRBJ1-2; TRBD1 matches 8 bases. The CDR3 runs 13 residues. The V segment lost 8 bases and the J segment 3 bases; nucleotides outside the gene matches: 5. Germline V gives CDR1 MNHNS, CDR2 SASEGT. The CDR3 bases are TGTGCCAGCCTACAGGGGGGGGACTATGGCTACACCTTC. Protein product: CASLQGGDYGYTF.

This chain uses TRBV19 with TRBJ2-5; 10 bases map to TRBD2. The germline CDR1 and CDR2 sequences are LNHDA and SQIVND (reference sequence). The CDR3 covers 16 residues. The V gene end was trimmed by 5 bases and the J gene end by 2 bases; junction bases not matched to a gene: 8. CDR3 sequence: CASSALRTSGQETQYF. In DNA form, the CDR3 reads TGTGCCAGTAGTGCCCTAAGGACTAGCGGTCAAGAGACCCAGTACTTC.

The chain recombines TRBV7-8 with TRBJ1-2; tentative D call: TRBD1 (5 bases). The CDR3 consists of 15 residues. The germline V and J ends were trimmed by 1 base and 3 bases, with 12 bases remaining between them. CDR1 is SGHVS and CDR2 is FQNEAQ in the germline V gene. CDR3 sequence reads: CASSLVEQVDYGYTF. The DNA of the CDR3 is TGTGCCAGCAGCTTAGTCGAACAGGTGGACTATGGCTACACCTTC.

The rearrangement joins TRBV27 to TRBJ1-1; possibly TRBD1 for D (5 bases). This CDR3 is built from 13 residues. The germline CDR1 and CDR2 sequences are MNHEY and SMNVEV (reference sequence). Trimming took off 4 bases at V and 5 bases at J, with 11 bases between the two ends. CDR3 region: CASSWGGETEAFF. The CDR3 region has the DNA TGTGCCAGCAGTTGGGGGGGTGAGACTGAAGCTTTCTTT.

The CDR3 DNA is TGTGCCAGCAGTTACGACGGGGGCCCTGGAAACACCATATATTTT. Translation gives CASSYDGGPGNTIYF. The chain links TRBV7-3 to TRBJ1-3; perhaps TRBD1 as D (6 bases). The CDR3 is 15 amino acids. V lost 6 bases and J 2 bases, leaving 14 bases between the germline ends. Germline V gives CDR1 SGHTA, CDR2 FQGTGA.

Only one count was recorded for this clone. The V gene is TRBV15, the J gene TRBJ2-2; D is uncertain. The germline CDR1 and CDR2 sequences are LNHNV and YYDKDF (reference sequence). The CDR3 runs 15 residues. V lost 0 bases to trimming and J lost 2 bases, with 7 bases between them. CDR3 loop: CATSRDGINTGELFF. DNA of the CDR3: TGTGCCACCAGCAGAGACGGAATCAACACCGGGGAGCTGTTTTTT.